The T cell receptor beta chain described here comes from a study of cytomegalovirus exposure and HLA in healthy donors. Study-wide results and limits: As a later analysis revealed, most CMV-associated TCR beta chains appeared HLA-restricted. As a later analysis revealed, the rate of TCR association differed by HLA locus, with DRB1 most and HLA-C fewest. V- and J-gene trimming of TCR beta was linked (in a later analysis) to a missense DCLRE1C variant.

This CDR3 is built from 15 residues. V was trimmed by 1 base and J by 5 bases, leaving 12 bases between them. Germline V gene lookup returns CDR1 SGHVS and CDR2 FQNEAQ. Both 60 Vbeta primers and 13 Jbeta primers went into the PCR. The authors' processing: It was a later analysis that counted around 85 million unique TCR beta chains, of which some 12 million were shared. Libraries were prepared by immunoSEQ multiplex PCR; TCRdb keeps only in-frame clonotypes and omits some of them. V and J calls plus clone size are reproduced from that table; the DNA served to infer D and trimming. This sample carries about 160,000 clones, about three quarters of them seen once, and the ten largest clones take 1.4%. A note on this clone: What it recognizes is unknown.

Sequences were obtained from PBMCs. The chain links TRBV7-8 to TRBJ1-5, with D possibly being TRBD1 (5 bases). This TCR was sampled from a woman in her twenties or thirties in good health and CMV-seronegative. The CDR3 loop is CASSLDTGDDQPQHF. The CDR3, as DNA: TGTGCCAGCAGCTTAGACACAGGAGACGATCAGCCCCAGCATTTT.